This TCR beta chain emerged from a study of T cells after yellow fever vaccination. Study as a whole: When fractions had low cell numbers, they were prepared with SMART-Seq v4 Ultra Low Input. Broader study findings: Though weaker, the secondary response peaked faster, on day 5 versus 15.

With respect to this clonotype: Its antigen is unidentified. The junction differs from germline at one of its ends, possibly a read error.

Germline values: CDR1 KGHDR, CDR2 SFDVKD. The CDR3 runs to 14 residues. Template-switching 5'RACE yielded the TCR cDNA; a universal primer site and UMIs were added in the process. A single record per CDR3 protein comes from TCRdb applying MiXCR to the 5' RACE reads. The repertoire has a few hundred thousand distinct CDR3 sequences, approximately 4% of them found once; the top ten carry roughly a fifth. This chain links TRBV24-1 with TRBJ2-2, with TRBD1 matching 10 bases. This TCR came from a man between 18 and 29 years old who received the YFV17D yellow fever vaccine. Sequencing used PBMCs, obtained 15 days after the yellow fever booster vaccination. In DNA form, the CDR3 reads TGTGCCGCCAGAGGGACAGGGGACACCGGGGAGCTGTTTTTT. Translating gives CAARGTGDTGELFF.